This T cell receptor (beta chain) was identified during a study of blood T cell repertoires in COVID-19. Background on the study: Material from acute and convalescent COVID-19 was sourced from the United States, Italy and Spain. The cDNA or gDNA used as material had been derived from T cells, B-cell-depleted T cells, or PBMCs.

Original processing notes: Reference gene primer amplification gave nucleated cell count estimates. Sequencing was performed with immunoSEQ multiplex PCR; in TCRdb, only in-frame clones are kept and a portion is missing. D and trimming were read from the DNA, whereas the V and J calls and clone size are those reported in that table. The sample records some 150,000 clones, 75% to 90% being singletons. Germline V gene lookup returns CDR1 SGDLS and CDR2 YYNGEE. The CDR3 is 14 residues long. V was trimmed by 0 bases and J by 7 bases, leaving 14 bases between them. The receptor was derived from a woman at least 80 years old with acute or convalescent COVID-19. The chain employs TRBV9 and TRBJ2-7; D is unresolved. Sequenced sample: peripheral blood. The CDR3: CASSVVSQLGEQYF. In DNA form, the CDR3 reads TGTGCCAGCAGCGTAGTTTCCCAGCTCGGGGAGCAGTACTTC.